This T cell receptor (beta chain) came from a study of T cells in Graves' hyperthyroidism and ophthalmopathy. General observations from the study: Appearing also in blood were most of the thyroid clonotypes expanded above 0.001.

This clonotype was observed many times. Its cognate antigen is unknown. The germline V and J ends were trimmed by 1 base and 3 bases, with 16 bases remaining between them. The CDR3 loop spans 16 amino acids. CDR1 is SEHNR, CDR2 FQNEAQ, per germline (reference sequence). RNA transcripts yielded amplified TCR beta CDR3 regions. With the HTBI primer set, the TCR CDR3 went through a first round of RT-PCR. TCRdb used MiXCR to reprocess the multiplex PCR reads, holding one entry per CDR3 protein. This table holds hundreds of thousands of distinct CDR3 sequences, roughly 22% found once. The receptor was derived from a man aged 30 to 45 with Graves' ophthalmopathy. Sequencing input: blood. The chain has TRBV7-9 and TRBJ2-7, with D tentatively TRBD1 or TRBD2 (6 bases each). The CDR3 sequence is CASSLVGGQGHYEQYF. As DNA, the CDR3 is TGTGCCAGCAGCTTAGTGGGAGGTCAGGGGCACTACGAGCAGTACTTC.